This TCR beta chain was obtained from a study of T-cell reconstitution after alpha-beta-depleted transplantation in children. Notes on the study in general: Diversity and T-cell counts at one year after transplant derived mostly from new T cells. Reports say that about two months after transplant, the alpha-beta T cells came out of several hundred graft clones that had expanded. The study traced high day-60 TCRbeta diversity in some patients to surviving recipient T cells and thymic progenitors.

At least ten counts were recorded for this clonotype. The antigen remains undetermined. V dropped 5 bases and J dropped 8 bases, with 11 bases sitting between them. The germline V gene encodes CDR1 PRHDT and CDR2 FYEKMQ (reference sequence). The CDR3 consists of 12 residues. Molecular barcoding with unique molecular identifiers was used for the TCRbeta library. MiXCR, run by TCRdb on the PCR reads, gives a single entry per CDR3 protein. The sample carries about 130,000 distinct CDR3 sequences, more than 9.5% recorded once. The sequencing used PBMCs, mostly from graft donor cells, collected 180 days after TCRalphabeta/CD19-depleted stem cell transplant. The chain combines TRBV13 with TRBJ2-3; D gene ambiguous. The origin of this receptor is a girl less than two years old who had a stem cell transplant for combined immunodeficiency, so the T cells may come from the graft donor. CDR3 sequence: CASSLGLSTQYF. The DNA of the CDR3 is TGTGCCAGCAGCCTTGGGTTGAGTACGCAGTATTTT.